This TCR beta chain is drawn from a study of shared clonotypes between healthy human individuals (dated by TCRdb to 2018 to 2020). Notes on the research overall: Three men and two women, aged 18 to 49 years, made up the cohort. To increase sequencing depth and limit assay-specific biases, TCR repertoire library preparation and sequencing were carried out by different laboratories using diverse techniques. For each donor, CD4 naive and CD4 memory were each run on three plates, CD8 naive on two plates, and CD8 memory on one plate. To estimate repertoire size and how much clonotype sharing occurs between individuals, the study deeply sequenced the blood TCR repertoires of several healthy adults. Each donor's leukapheresis produced roughly between roughly 0.94 and 9.5 billion PBMCs.

CDR1 and CDR2, looked up from the germline V gene, are SGHAT and FQNNGV. CDR3 length: 12 amino acids, cysteine to phenylalanine. Only the CDR3 DNA is retained, 36 bases long and in frame from the first base. V and J are truncated by 1 base and 8 bases respectively, leaving an intervening sequence of 6 bases. For this clone: The antigen it recognizes is unknown. The input lacks base qualities; no much larger clone sits a single base away.

CD8 naive samples were CD45RO-negative cells positively selected for CCR7, giving a CD45RA+CCR7+ population that excluded TemRA cells. Donors were healthy HIV-negative adults with no recently reported acute infections or vaccinations. Only Caucasian adults living in Nashville, Tennessee, USA were represented among the donors. Blood was collected by leukapheresis, and PBMCs were isolated by Ficoll-Histopaque density gradient centrifugation and then cryopreserved in liquid nitrogen vapor phase. Analytical flow cytometry was used to check the purity and quantity of each magnetically sorted T cell population. From each sorted fraction, genomic DNA was isolated and quantified by UV absorbance on a Nanodrop 2000c. The investigation overall reported the following: Sharing across a few donors was observed for 5% to 6.5% of naive CD4, over 3% of naive CD8, over 2% of memory CD4, and roughly 0.43% of memory CD8 clonotypes. Compared with non-shared clonotypes, clonotypes shared by all four sorted-subset donors had higher generation probabilities. Sampling was limited to blood, and TCR repertoires in tissue likely differ from TCR repertoires in blood. Pairwise subsampling indicated that sequencing depth was expected to affect the degree of clonotype sharing among donors. Rarefaction of sorted-subset datasets indicated incomplete sequencing despite the large sequencing depth. Because the study included a small number of donors, the genetic and exposure-history diversity represented was limited. Naive subsets generally had larger estimated clonotype richness than memory subsets did.

Using the deep immunoSEQ assay, multiplex PCR amplified TCR CDR3 regions from genomic DNA. Extracted genomic DNA from each cell subset was spread evenly across all wells of several immunoSEQ 96-well plates, with each plate serving as a replicate. For sorted subsets, approximately 190 ng of genomic DNA, equivalent to 25,000 to 35,000 T cell genomes, went into each replicate PCR. The purified libraries were quantified using a Qubit 3.0 fluorometer, sized with a Bioanalyzer 2100, and then quantified again using the KAPA Library Quantification kit. Every immunoSEQ 96-well plate was sequenced on a dedicated single-read 150-cycle Illumina NextSeq 550 flow cell. The paper's processing steps were these. Because the immunoSEQ output included only junctional sequences and no quality scores, the filtering could not be the same as the filtering used for full-length reads. To assign V/J genes and CDR3, sequences were annotated using PyIR, a Python wrapper for IgBLAST v1.9, with IMGT germline references. Reads with weak V/J assignments (E-value above 1e-6), missing CDR3, stop codons, out-of-frame junctions, or ambiguous translated residues were removed. V3J clonotypes were defined by identical inferred V gene, J gene, and CDR3 amino acid sequence. To compute the percentage overlap between repertoires, the number of shared unique clonotypes was divided by the size of the smaller repertoire. Richness of each repertoire was evaluated using RTK rarefaction, the Chao1 estimator, and Recon v2.1 estimates of unobserved clonotypes. Generation probabilities were computed with OLGA for all TCRbeta clonotypes obtained by the gDNA method from a few donors. TCRdb obtained this table from immuneACCESS and retained in-frame rearrangements with V and J assigned. These tables miss some clones; where compared with another copy, unresolved V genes account for less than half of the shortfall, and the remainder is unexplained. V, J and clone size derive from that table, while D and trimming were established from the DNA sequence. The sample yields some 2,000,000 clones; approximately 94% were counted once. More than 0.95% of the sample goes to the ten largest clones.

This TCR came from a man aged 18 to 30 in good health. Sequences were obtained from naive CD8+ T cells sorted from blood. Reading the label with the study, this specimen's cell subset or site is: CD45RA+CCR7+. The chain joins TRBV11-2 to TRBJ1-3; the D gene is unclear. The DNA reads as follows: TGTGCCAGCAGCTTAGGTGGGCACACCATATATTTT. Its translation is CASSLGGHTIYF.